This paragraph covers one T cell receptor (beta chain) sequence. From germline, CDR1 is LNHNV and CDR2 YYDKDF (reference sequence). With V trimmed by 0 bases and J by 5 bases, 4 bases remained unmatched. This CDR3 contains 15 residues. Per the study methods: Cell counts per sample came from amplifying reference gene primers. Measured with immunoSEQ multiplex PCR; TCRdb has only the in-frame clones, and not every one. V, J and clone size were drawn from that table, and D and trimming were deduced from the DNA. The data contain 50,000 to 65,000 clones, less than 90% of them seen just once; the ten biggest clones take up about 16%. Followed over time, Seattle patients had been enrolled while infection was active. This record belongs to a study of blood T cell repertoires in COVID-19. On the study more broadly: The analysed material was cDNA or gDNA that came from T cells, B-cell-depleted T cells, or PBMCs.

The clonotype was recovered from a man between 60 and 75 years old with COVID-19, enrolled during active disease. The sequenced material came from peripheral blood. V usage is TRBV15 and J usage is TRBJ1-2; 9 nucleotides align to TRBD1. The CDR3 loop is CATSRDQGQGYGYTF. The CDR3 DNA reads TGTGCCACCAGCAGAGACCAGGGACAGGGATATGGCTACACCTTC.